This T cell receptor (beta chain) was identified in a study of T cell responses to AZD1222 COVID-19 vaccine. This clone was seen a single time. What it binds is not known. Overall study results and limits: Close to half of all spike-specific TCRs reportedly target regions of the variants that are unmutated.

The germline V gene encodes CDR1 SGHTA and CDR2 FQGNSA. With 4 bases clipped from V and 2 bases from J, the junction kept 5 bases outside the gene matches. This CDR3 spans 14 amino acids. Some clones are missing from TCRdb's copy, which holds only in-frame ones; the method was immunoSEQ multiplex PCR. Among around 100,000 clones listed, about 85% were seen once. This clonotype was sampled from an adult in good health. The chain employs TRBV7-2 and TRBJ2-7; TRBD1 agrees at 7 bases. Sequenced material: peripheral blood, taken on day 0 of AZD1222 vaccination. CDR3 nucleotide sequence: TGTGCCAGCAGCTCGGATCAGGGGGCCTACGAGCAGTACTTC. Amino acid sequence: CASSSDQGAYEQYF.